These T cell receptor beta chains were read from a single sample in a study of cytotoxic CD8 clonotypes in ibrutinib-treated CLL. The repertoire was sequenced with immunoSEQ multiplex PCR; TCRdb's copy has only in-frame clones and lacks some. The data hold around 160,000 clones, with about 88% observed a single time. The sample here was PBMCs, taken at disease progression, from a patient treated with ibrutinib. The receptors come from a human donor with chronic lymphocytic leukemia. Each CDR3 is given with its conserved first and last residue. The D gene is left open where the match is weak. Rows may omit the clone size; those that give it use once, few, many or a size class.

CDR3 length	J gene	V gene	clone size	D gene	CDR3 protein	CDR3 DNA
16	TRBJ1-3	TRBV28	NA	TRBD1	CASSSPGQGTGNTIYF	TGTGCCAGCAGTTCCCCGGGACAGGGGACAGGAAACACCATATATTTT
13	TRBJ2-7	TRBV15	NA	NA	CATSRGANYEQYF	TGTGCCACCAGCAGAGGTGCGAACTACGAGCAGTACTTC
13	TRBJ1-1	TRBV6-6	NA	NA	CASSYSLNTEAFF	TGTGCCAGCAGTTACTCTTTGAACACTGAAGCTTTCTTT
17	TRBJ2-2	TRBV9	NA	TRBD2	CASSAALSGRVPGELFF	TGTGCCAGCAGCGCTGCTCTTAGCGGGAGGGTCCCCGGGGAGCTGTTTTTT
15	TRBJ2-2	TRBV4-2	NA	NA	CASSQAGGDTGELFF	TGTGCCAGCAGCCAGGCAGGGGGGGACACCGGGGAGCTGTTTTTT
16	TRBJ2-7	TRBV6-5	NA	TRBD1	CASSYSRDSQTYEQYF	TGTGCCAGCAGTTACTCACGGGACAGTCAAACCTACGAGCAGTACTTC
17	TRBJ2-7	TRBV10-1	NA	TRBD2	CASSDILARESSYEQYF	TGCGCCAGCAGTGACATCCTAGCGCGGGAGAGCTCCTACGAGCAGTACTTC
13	TRBJ1-5	TRBV28	NA	NA	CASSLLRDQPQHF	TGTGCCAGCAGTTTATTGCGGGATCAGCCCCAGCATTTT
22	TRBJ1-4	TRBV27	NA	TRBD1	CASSDRDTQRDRDNTTNEKLFF	TGTGCCAGCAGCGATAGAGATACCCAGAGGGACAGAGACAACACAACTAATGAAAAACTGTTTTTT
17	TRBJ2-7	TRBV28	NA	NA	CASSLWPTAQGADEQYF	TGTGCCAGCAGTTTGTGGCCGACAGCGCAGGGAGCTGACGAGCAGTACTTC
15	TRBJ1-1	TRBV6-6	NA	NA	CATERSPGRNTEAFF	TGTGCCACCGAGCGATCCCCAGGGCGAAACACTGAAGCTTTCTTT
20	TRBJ2-3	TRBV5-1	NA	TRBD2	CASSRSPPSGSGGGADTQYF	TGCGCCAGCAGCCGAAGCCCCCCTAGCGGGAGCGGAGGAGGGGCAGATACGCAGTATTTT
16	TRBJ2-1	TRBV7-3	NA	TRBD2	CASSLILAGGYNEQFF	TGTGCCAGCAGCTTAATACTAGCGGGAGGGTACAATGAGCAGTTCTTC
14	TRBJ2-7	TRBV5-1	NA	TRBD2	CASSASGLAYEQYF	TGCGCCAGCAGCGCCAGCGGACTAGCCTACGAGCAGTACTTC
16	TRBJ2-7	TRBV5-1	NA	TRBD2	CASSWGWSSGSYEQYF	TGCGCCAGCAGCTGGGGGTGGTCTAGCGGGAGTTACGAGCAGTACTTC
16	TRBJ2-3	TRBV4-3	NA	NA	CASSQVTSVTGDTQYF	TGCGCCAGCAGCCAAGTCACCAGCGTAACCGGAGATACGCAGTATTTT
13	TRBJ1-4	TRBV28	NA	NA	CASNGGSVGKLFF	TGTGCCAGCAACGGAGGGAGTGTAGGGAAACTGTTTTTT
16	TRBJ2-1	TRBV11-2	NA	TRBD2	CASSSLAGDSYNEQFF	TGTGCCAGCAGCTCATTAGCGGGCGACTCCTACAATGAGCAGTTCTTC
14	TRBJ2-5	TRBV28	NA	NA	CASSLQGGPETQYF	TGTGCCAGCAGTTTACAAGGTGGGCCAGAGACCCAGTACTTC
14	TRBJ2-1	TRBV28	NA	NA	CASSLERAYNEQFF	TGTGCCAGCAGTTTGGAAAGAGCCTACAATGAGCAGTTCTTC
12	TRBJ1-6	TRBV2	NA	NA	CASRVGESPLHF	TGTGCCAGCAGGGTCGGGGAGTCACCCCTCCACTTT
12	TRBJ1-1	TRBV28	NA	TRBD1	CASDRGYTEAFF	TGTGCCAGCGACAGGGGGTACACTGAAGCTTTCTTT
13	TRBJ2-7	TRBV5-4	NA	NA	CASSPYPTDEQYF	TGTGCCAGCAGCCCATACCCCACTGACGAGCAGTACTTC
16	TRBJ2-1	TRBV7-2	NA	TRBD2	CASSRTSGSGGNEQFF	TGTGCCAGCAGCCGGACTAGCGGAAGCGGGGGCAATGAGCAGTTCTTC
14	TRBJ1-5	TRBV2	NA	NA	CASSRENSNQPQHF	TGTGCCAGCAGTCGGGAAAATAGCAATCAGCCCCAGCATTTT
14	TRBJ2-7	TRBV4-1	once	TRBD2	CASSPYAGVGEQYF	TGCGCCAGCAGCCCCTACGCGGGGGTGGGCGAGCAGTACTTC
16	TRBJ2-1	TRBV25-1	NA	NA	CASSEFSGLPYNEQFF	TGTGCCAGCAGTGAATTTAGCGGATTACCCTACAATGAGCAGTTCTTC
14	TRBJ1-1	TRBV7-9	NA	NA	CASSLPRSSTEAFF	TGTGCCAGCAGCTTACCTCGCTCTTCCACTGAAGCTTTCTTT
13	TRBJ1-5	TRBV2	NA	NA	CASSEARVQPQHF	TGTGCCAGCAGTGAAGCTCGGGTCCAGCCCCAGCATTTT
10	TRBJ2-3	TRBV11-2	NA	NA	CASSLGTQYF	TGTGCCAGCAGCTTAGGAACGCAGTATTTT
14	TRBJ2-1	TRBV10-3	NA	TRBD2	CAIGGLVAYNEQFF	TGTGCCATCGGAGGACTAGTCGCCTACAATGAGCAGTTCTTC
13	TRBJ2-1	TRBV6-1	NA	TRBD2	CAILRTSLHEQFF	TGTGCCATCCTCCGGACTAGCTTACATGAGCAGTTCTTC
12	TRBJ2-5	TRBV29-1	NA	NA	CSVEKRRETQYF	TGCAGCGTTGAAAAGCGAAGGGAGACCCAGTACTTC
14	TRBJ2-7	TRBV12-5	once	TRBD1	CASGLGQGAYEQYF	TGTGCTAGTGGCCTGGGACAGGGGGCTTACGAGCAGTACTTC
14	TRBJ2-2	TRBV5-6	NA	NA	CASSLNPNTGELFF	TGTGCCAGCAGCTTAAATCCGAACACCGGGGAGCTGTTTTTT
19	TRBJ2-7	TRBV30	NA	NA	CAWSVSLTNPLAETYEQYF	TGTGCCTGGAGTGTATCTTTGACAAACCCTTTAGCGGAAACCTACGAGCAGTACTTC
12	TRBJ2-7	TRBV11-2	NA	NA	CASSRDRNEQYF	TGTGCCAGCAGCCGAGACAGAAACGAGCAGTACTTC
17	TRBJ2-3	TRBV5-6	NA	TRBD2	CASSLDLLAGVGDTQYF	TGTGCCAGCAGCTTGGATCTGCTAGCGGGAGTTGGGGATACGCAGTATTTT
14	TRBJ1-6	TRBV7-9	once	NA	CASSLGRNNSPLHF	TGTGCCAGCAGCTTGGGACGGAATAATTCACCCCTCCACTTT
14	TRBJ1-4	TRBV5-1	NA	TRBD1	CASSRMTGAEKLFF	TGCGCCAGCAGCCGTATGACAGGGGCTGAAAAACTGTTTTTT